This is a list of T cell receptor beta chains from one sample in a study of early T cells in non-severe SARS-CoV-2 infection. TCRdb processed the 5' RACE reads anew with MiXCR; each CDR3 protein has one entry. This table holds around 60,000 distinct CDR3 sequences, around 19% found once. Sequenced here: whole blood, sampled at baseline. These TCRs come from an adult who was a healthcare worker with PCR-confirmed SARS-CoV-2 infection or an uninfected control (not recorded which). Each CDR3 is given with its conserved first and last residue. Fields, in order: V gene, D gene, clone size, J gene, CDR3 DNA, CDR3 protein. D genes are given only for firm matches. Clone size appears in some rows only: once, few, many, or a class for an expanded clone.

TRBV5-4	TRBD1	few	TRBJ1-2	TGTGCCAGCAGACCCTACTCGACAGGGAACTATGGCTACACCTTC	CASRPYSTGNYGYTF
TRBV20-1	.	.	TRBJ1-1	TGCAGTGCTAGAGGACTCTCAACGGACACTGAAGCTTTCTTT	CSARGLSTDTEAFF
TRBV20-1	TRBD2	few	TRBJ2-1	TGCAGTGCCTTCCGATCGACTAGCGGGAGTTTGGACGACTACAATGAGCAGTTCTTC	CSAFRSTSGSLDDYNEQFF
TRBV12-3/TRBV12-4	.	few	TRBJ2-3	TGTGCCAGCAGTCCTCCCCGGACCGGCAGAGGAGATACGCAGTATTTT	CASSPPRTGRGDTQYF
TRBV6-2/TRBV6-3	.	.	TRBJ2-5	TGTGCCAGCAGTTCTCCGGGACGGCGTTTCCAAGAGACCCAGTACTTC	CASSSPGRRFQETQYF
TRBV4-3	.	.	TRBJ1-1	TGCGCCAGCAGCCGAGATTCCGGGACATGGATGGGAGCTTTCTTT	CASSRDSGTWMGAFF
TRBV12-3/TRBV12-4	.	few	TRBJ2-2	TGTGCCAGCAGTCTCCAGGGGTGGATCGGGGAGCTGTTTTTT	CASSLQGWIGELFF
TRBV6-6	.	.	TRBJ2-3	TGTGCCAGCAGTTACCAGCCGGTGGGGACAGATACGCAGTATTTT	CASSYQPVGTDTQYF
TRBV12-3/TRBV12-4	.	.	TRBJ1-2	TGTGCCAGCAGTACACAGGCTGCTCGCTATGGCTACACCTTC	CASSTQAARYGYTF
TRBV12-3/TRBV12-4	.	many	TRBJ1-5	TGTGCCAGCAGCCCCGGAGGCCCCAATCAGCCCCAGCATTTT	CASSPGGPNQPQHF
TRBV4-3	TRBD2	.	TRBJ2-2	TGCGCCAGCAGCCAAGATAGGTTCGGACTAGCGGGACCAACCGGGGAGCTGTTTTTT	CASSQDRFGLAGPTGELFF
TRBV5-5	.	.	TRBJ2-3	TGTGCCAGCAGCCCGGTGGCGGGGAAGGGGACAGATACGCAGTATTTT	CASSPVAGKGTDTQYF
TRBV20-1	TRBD1	.	TRBJ1-1	TGCAGTGCTCCCGGACAGGCCTCCATGAACACTGAAGCTTTCTTT	CSAPGQASMNTEAFF
TRBV12-3/TRBV12-4	TRBD1	.	TRBJ2-5	TGTGCCAGCAGACCCACAGGGGTGGAGACCCAGTACTTC	CASRPTGVETQYF
TRBV20-1	TRBD2	few	TRBJ2-2	TGCAGTGCTAGAGGGACTAGCGGGAGCATCACCGGGGAGCTGTTTTTT	CSARGTSGSITGELFF
TRBV14	TRBD1	few	TRBJ2-3	TGTGCCAGTGCTCAGGGGGCGAGGACAGATACGCAGTATTTT	CASAQGARTDTQYF
TRBV20-1	TRBD2	few	TRBJ2-5	TGCAGTGTCCCTAGAGCGGGAGGGAGGCGTGAGACCCAGTACTTC	CSVPRAGGRRETQYF
TRBV12-3/TRBV12-4	TRBD1	many	TRBJ1-6	TGTGCCAGCAGTAACACCGGGACAGGGTTTTCACCCCTCCACTTT	CASSNTGTGFSPLHF
TRBV28	.	.	TRBJ2-5	TGTGCCGCCCGACAGGAAGAGACCCAGTACTTC	CAARQEETQYF
TRBV7-9	TRBD1	few	TRBJ2-3	TGTGCCAGCCTATCCGGGACAGCTCGTATTCCGCAGTATTTT	CASLSGTARIPQYF
TRBV6-5	.	few	TRBJ1-5	TGTGCCAGCAGACGGGACACCAATCAGCCCCAGCATTTT	CASRRDTNQPQHF
TRBV5-1	.	.	TRBJ1-1	TGCGCCAGCAGCTTCAACAGGGCCCAGAACACTGAAGCTTTCTTT	CASSFNRAQNTEAFF
TRBV7-9	.	many	TRBJ1-2	TGTGCCAGCACCTTTTTCGGGGAAGATGGCTACACCTTC	CASTFFGEDGYTF
TRBV6-4	TRBD2	few	TRBJ2-1	TGTGCCAGCAGTGTGGCGGGGGGGCGCAATGAGCAGTTCTTC	CASSVAGGRNEQFF
TRBV30	.	few	TRBJ1-1	TGTGCCTGGAGTGTAATTGGGATGAACACTGAAGCTTTCTTT	CAWSVIGMNTEAFF
TRBV10-3	TRBD2	few	TRBJ2-2	TGTGCCACCGCCGAAGGACTAGCGAACACCGGGGAGCTGTTTTTT	CATAEGLANTGELFF
TRBV18	.	few	TRBJ2-7	TGTGCCAGCTCCCTAGACACATATCCCTACGAGCAGTACTTC	CASSLDTYPYEQYF
TRBV6-1	.	.	TRBJ1-6	TGTGCCAGCAGTGATGACCAGGCCTCCTATAATTCACCCCTCCACTTT	CASSDDQASYNSPLHF
TRBV20-1	TRBD2	few	TRBJ2-3	TGCAGTGCTAGAGATCAAAGTCGACTAGCGGGAGTATATGCAGATACGCAGTATTTT	CSARDQSRLAGVYADTQYF
TRBV20-1	.	.	TRBJ2-7	TGCAGTACGAGACCCCGGCGGAATTACGAGCAGTACTTC	CSTRPRRNYEQYF
TRBV27	.	few	TRBJ1-2	TGTGCCAGCAGCACTTCCTCAGGGCCCGGACCTTATGGCTACACCTTC	CASSTSSGPGPYGYTF
TRBV7-9	.	.	TRBJ2-2	TGTGCCAGCAGCTTTCCTCGCACCGGGGAGCTGTTTTTT	CASSFPRTGELFF
TRBV28	TRBD1	few	TRBJ2-2	TGTGCCAGCAGTTCCAGGGGGTTGGTCGGGGAGCTGTTTTTT	CASSSRGLVGELFF
TRBV6-1	.	.	TRBJ2-3	TGTGCCAGCAGTGAAGGATACGAAGATACGCAGTATTTT	CASSEGYEDTQYF
TRBV7-2	TRBD1	few	TRBJ1-4	TGTGCCAGCAGCCGCAGACAGGGGGCGAGAGCTAATGAAAAACTGTTTTTT	CASSRRQGARANEKLFF
TRBV12-3/TRBV12-4	TRBD2	few	TRBJ2-1	TGTGCCAGCAGTTGGACTAGCGGGAGCCATGAGCAGTTCTTC	CASSWTSGSHEQFF
TRBV10-1	.	few	TRBJ1-4	TGCGCCAGCAGTGAAGGAGTCCCGGGAAAACTGTTTTTT	CASSEGVPGKLFF
TRBV11-1	.	few	TRBJ2-3	TGTGCCAGCAGCCTAGGAGGGTTTGATCTGGATACGCAGTATTTT	CASSLGGFDLDTQYF
TRBV24-1	TRBD2	few	TRBJ2-3	TGTGCCACCAGTGACCCCAAAACTAGCGGCGCTAGCACAGATACGCAGTATTTT	CATSDPKTSGASTDTQYF
TRBV24-1	.	.	TRBJ2-2	TGTGCCACCAGTGACCCCGGGACACCTATCGCCGGGGAGCTGTTTTTT	CATSDPGTPIAGELFF
TRBV28	.	few	TRBJ1-1	TGTGCCAGCCAGCTCGACAGAATCACTGAAGCTTTCTTT	CASQLDRITEAFF